A selection of T cell receptor beta chains follows, all from one sample in a study of regulatory T cells in long-lasting Graves disease. TCRdb re-analysed the multiplex PCR reads in MiXCR, keeping a single row per CDR3 protein. The top ten hold roughly 6.9% of the sample, which has roughly 500,000 distinct CDR3 sequences, about 22% seen once. The input for sequencing was peripheral blood mononuclear cells (PBMCs), taken when the disease was refractory, from a patient treated with antithyroid drugs. These receptors were obtained from a female donor with Graves disease. CDR3s include the opening cysteine and the closing phenylalanine or tryptophan. Fields, in order: V gene, CDR3 length, J gene, D gene, clone size, CDR3 DNA, CDR3 protein. A D gene is named only where the DNA matches it firmly. Size values are once, few and many counts, or a class for expanded clones, and some rows have none.

>TRBV10-2|15|TRBJ2-5|TRBD2|NA
TGCGCCAGCAGTGTCAGGGTAGCGGGACTAGAGACCCAGTACTTC
CASSVRVAGLETQYF
>TRBV29-1|13|TRBJ2-5|NA|NA
TGCAGCGTTGACGCACAGCTTCAAGAGACCCAGTACTTC
CSVDAQLQETQYF
>TRBV15|17|TRBJ2-5|TRBD2|many
TGTGCCACCAGCAGAGTTATCGGGACTAGCTTTCTAGAGACCCAGTACTTC
CATSRVIGTSFLETQYF
>TRBV27|15|TRBJ1-1|NA|few
TGTGCCAGCAGTTTATCGATCCAGGGACGCACTGAAGCTTTCTTT
CASSLSIQGRTEAFF
>TRBV20-1|15|TRBJ1-1|NA|many
TGCAGTGCTACCCGCCTGGGGGGCGTTGACACTGAAGCTTTCTTT
CSATRLGGVDTEAFF
>TRBV28|13|TRBJ1-4|NA|many
TGTGCCAGCAGGATACCAACTAATGAAAAACTGTTTTTT
CASRIPTNEKLFF
>TRBV25-1|15|TRBJ1-4|NA|once
TGTGCCAGCAGCCTCTCCCGGGGGCGAAATGAAAAACTGTTTTTT
CASSLSRGRNEKLFF
>TRBV28|15|TRBJ2-4|NA|few
TGTGCCAGCACTGAGTCAAGGGTATACAAAAACATTCAGTACTTC
CASTESRVYKNIQYF
>TRBV6-2/TRBV6-3|13|TRBJ2-7|NA|many
TGTGCCAGCGCTGAGGAATTTTCCTACGAGCAGTACTTC
CASAEEFSYEQYF
>TRBV10-3|14|TRBJ1-2|NA|many
TGTGCCATCAGTGAGTCCGGGACACTCTATGGCTACACCTTC
CAISESGTLYGYTF
>TRBV19|14|TRBJ2-5|TRBD1|few
TGTGCCAGTAGAGACGACAGGGGGAAAGAGACCCAGTACTTC
CASRDDRGKETQYF
>TRBV9|13|TRBJ2-5|NA|few
TGTGCCAGCAGCGCGCAGGGTAGTGAGACCCAGTACTTC
CASSAQGSETQYF
>TRBV20-1|13|TRBJ1-1|TRBD1|many
TGCAGTGCTTCTCCCGGGACAGACACTGAAGCTTTCTTT
CSASPGTDTEAFF
>TRBV5-5|15|TRBJ1-4|NA|few
TGTGCCAGCACCACCGCCCCAGATCTCCCTGAAAAACTGTTTTTT
CASTTAPDLPEKLFF
>TRBV11-1|12|TRBJ2-1|NA|NA
TGTGCCAGCAGCCCTAGTAACAATGAGCAGTTCTTC
CASSPSNNEQFF
>TRBV11-2|15|TRBJ1-6|NA|many
TGTGCCAGCAGCGAGGGGAGCTCCTATAATTCACCCCTCCACTTT
CASSEGSSYNSPLHF
>TRBV19|14|TRBJ2-7|TRBD2|many
TGTGCCAGTAGTATGACTAGCGCTTCCTACGAGCAGTACTTC
CASSMTSASYEQYF
>TRBV27|13|TRBJ1-1|NA|many
TGTGCCAGCAGCTTGGCCCACGGAACTGAAGCTTTCTTT
CASSLAHGTEAFF
>TRBV6-2/TRBV6-3|15|TRBJ2-7|NA|NA
TGTGCCAGCAGGCGTGGGATTGGGAGCTCCTACGAGCAGTACTTC
CASRRGIGSSYEQYF
>TRBV28|12|TRBJ2-1|NA|NA
TGTGCCAGCAGAGAGGTTTACAATGAGCAGTTCTTC
CASREVYNEQFF
>TRBV12-3/TRBV12-4|14|TRBJ2-5|TRBD2|many
TGTGCCAGCAGTGCGGGAGGACTAGCGGAGACCCAGTACTTC
CASSAGGLAETQYF
>TRBV2|12|TRBJ2-5|NA|many
TGTGCCGGGGGTTGGGTCGCAGAGACCCAGTACTTC
CAGGWVAETQYF
>TRBV28|16|TRBJ2-7|TRBD2|many
TGTGCCAGCAGTTTGATTCGGTCGGGGCGGGGGGACGAGCAGTACTTC
CASSLIRSGRGDEQYF
>TRBV20-1|11|TRBJ2-7|NA|NA
TGCAGTGCCCTCGGGTCCTACGAGCAGTACTTC
CSALGSYEQYF